This T cell receptor beta chain stems from a study of blood T cell repertoires in COVID-19. For the study at large: Donors in the United States, Italy and Spain gave samples during acute or convalescent COVID-19.

Measured with immunoSEQ multiplex PCR; TCRdb has only the in-frame clones, and not every one. This sample yields roughly 160,000 clones, of which about 87% are seen a single time; about 9.3% belongs to the top ten. CDR3 size: 12 residues. The V end lost 8 bases, the J end lost 11 bases, and 16 bases lay between the germline ends. The Seattle site enrolled patients during active infection and followed them longitudinally. The chain carries TRBV12-3 or TRBV12-4 and TRBJ1-5; D call uncertain. Source material: peripheral blood. This receptor was identified in a woman aged 70-85 years with COVID-19, enrolled during active disease. CDR3 residues: CASSTTREAQHF. The DNA for the CDR3 is TGTGCCAGCTCGACTACCCGTGAAGCCCAGCATTTT.